This TCR beta chain appears in the sequencing data of a study of blood T cell repertoires in COVID-19. Study-wide context: Samples taken during acute and convalescent COVID-19 were collected in the United States, Italy and Spain.

In the original analysis: The authors estimated nucleated cell counts from reference gene primer amplification. Clones were read by immunoSEQ multiplex PCR, and TCRdb kept only the in-frame ones, dropping some. D and trimming come from the DNA, and the V and J calls and clone size come from that table. The sample has some 300,000 clones, around 92% seen once. The germline gives CDR1 LGHNA, CDR2 YNFKEQ. The CDR3 loop spans 15 amino acids. The junction had 7 bases not matched to a gene; V was cut back by 6 bases and J by 3 bases. Clinical history as reported by participants underpinned cohort assignment. A COVID-19 case was met by exposed participants within 2 weeks before study entry.

The sequence derives from a woman in her fifties or sixties who had been exposed to COVID-19. V is TRBV4-2 and J is TRBJ2-3; 9 nucleotides line up with TRBD2. Sequenced sample: PBMCs or T cells enriched from blood (not recorded which). The CDR3 loop reads CASSQGLAETDTQYF. The CDR3 region has the DNA TGTGCCAGCAGTCAGGGACTAGCTGAGACAGATACGCAGTATTTT.